This T cell receptor beta chain was retrieved from a study of blood T cell repertoires in COVID-19 (TCRdb year 2020). Some background on the complete study: Collaborator samples came from the United States, Italy and Spain and covered acute and convalescent phases of COVID-19. The material from the prospective study consisted of cDNA or gDNA derived from T cells, B-cell-depleted T cells, or PBMCs. Subjects who had been exposed to COVID-19, were actively infected with it, or had recovered from it provided the deeply sampled blood TCRbeta repertoires that made up the dataset. The repertoires were released in a freely available public database intended as a resource for research on the immune response to SARS-CoV-2. The samples were drawn from the first 160 participants of the ongoing ImmuneRACE study and from some 1,300 subjects provided by 6 global collaborators. A de-identified subject ID, COVID-19 status, age in years and sex were almost always included in the sample metadata. Where available, HLA class I and class II types were obtained from metadata supplied by the sample provider rather than from assay-based typing.

The collaborating institutions used their own protocols to collect whole blood in K2EDTA tubes. For TCRbeta analysis, collaborator samples were shipped as frozen whole blood, as isolated PBMCs, or as DNA extracted from either sample type. Unmatched junction bases come to 2, with V trimmed by 5 bases and J by 5 bases. Reading the germline V gene gives CDR1 MNHEY and CDR2 SVGAGI. From the cysteine through the phenylalanine, the CDR3 covers 13 amino acids. Solely the CDR3 DNA is kept, with 39 bases framed from the first base. The immunoSEQ Assay, a bias-controlled multiplex PCR, was used to amplify TCRbeta CDR3 regions from genomic DNA. The study's own analysis went as follows. The number of nucleated cells in each sample was estimated by amplification of reference gene primers within the assay. To quantify the absolute abundance of each unique TCRbeta CDR3 rearrangement, sequence reads were collapsed and filtered. For each sample, productive Simpson clonality was calculated as the square root of Simpson's diversity index over productive rearrangements. TCRdb holds this immuneACCESS table with in-frame rearrangements only. Some clones are missing; in checked studies, unresolved V genes explain under half, and the rest has no known cause. The V and J calls and clone size come from that table; D and trimming were worked out from the DNA. For this sample the table gives 150,000 or so clones, of which approximately 90% were detected only once. Around 5% of the sample rests with the top ten.

With regard to this clone: Its specific antigen is unknown. Nothing much larger sits one base from this clone, and base qualities are not available.

The paper's findings and limits, for the study overall: Clinical and demographic metadata were provided uncurated, with the amount varying by source and participant.

The TCR originated in a human donor in a cohort sampled during active COVID-19. Input material: peripheral blood. In this chain, TRBV6-5 is recombined with TRBJ1-1, with TRBD1 matching 10 junction bases. The bases read TGTGCCAGCAGTAGGACAGGGGGAACTGAAGCTTTCTTT. Its coded protein is CASSRTGGTEAFF.